These 21 T cell receptor beta chains originate from one sample sequenced in a study of blood T cells in healthy people across ages. PCR was performed a second time for 7 to 11 cycles using a sample-barcoded 5' primer and a J-beta primer mix. In TCRdb, the 5' RACE reads were re-called with MiXCR into one record per CDR3 protein. Among about 730,000 distinct CDR3 sequences listed, 35% to 45% were seen once. The sample consisted of blood. Receptor source: a woman aged 55-70 years in good health.

Concerning this clonotype: One end of the junction varies from germline; a read error may be responsible. The chain uses TRBV7-7 and TRBJ2-7, with TRBD1 matching over 7 bases. CDR3 length equals 16 residues. CDR1 is SSHAT and CDR2 is FNYEAQ in the germline V gene (reference sequence). CDR3 in DNA: TGTGCTAGCAGCCCAGATGCTGACAGGGTGTCCTACGAGCAGTACTTC. It encodes CASSPDADRVSYEQYF. The full variable domain, its missing parts supplied by reference TRBV7-7 and TRBJ2-7, is GAGVSQSPRYKVTKRGQDVTLRCDPISSHATLYWYQQALGQGPEFLTYFNYEAQPDKSGLPSDRFSAERPEGSISTLTIQRTEQRDSAMYRCASSPDADRVSYEQYFGPGTRLTVT.

This rearrangement joins TRBV20-1 to TRBJ2-7; TRBD2 matches 11 bases. The CDR3 runs 15 residues. Per germline, CDR1 DFQATT and CDR2 SNEGSKA (reference sequence). J was trimmed by 1 base and V by 5 bases; bases with no gene match: 7. The CDR3 loop is CSASTTSGESYEQYF. Here the CDR3 DNA reads TGCAGTGCTTCCACGACTAGCGGGGAGTCCTACGAGCAGTACTTC.

The table lists this clonotype with a few counts. This chain links TRBV7-3 with TRBJ2-1; D may be TRBD2 (6 bases). The germline V and J ends were trimmed by 5 bases and 6 bases, with 14 bases remaining between them. The CDR3 covers 14 residues. Germline lookup yields CDR1 SGHTA and CDR2 FQGTGA. The CDR3 bases are TGTGCCAGCAGCGCCCCCGGGACTCCCAATGAGCAGTTCTTC. Protein product: CASSAPGTPNEQFF.

CDR3 amino acids: CSAARQGGYEQYF. CDR3 in DNA: TGCAGCGCCGCCCGACAAGGTGGGTACGAGCAGTACTTC. The chain recombines TRBV29-1 with TRBJ2-5; D is uncertain. Judging by the DNA end, TRBJ2-7 fits better; the J call may be wrong. Germline values: CDR1 SQVTM, CDR2 ANQGSEA. The CDR3 totals 13 residues.

This clonotype was seen a handful of times. The chain couples TRBV27 to TRBJ1-4, with D tentatively TRBD1 (5 bases). CDR1 MNHEY and CDR2 SMNVEV come from the germline V gene (reference sequence). This CDR3 contains 16 residues. The germline V and J ends were trimmed by 0 bases and 5 bases, with 13 bases remaining between them. The chain's CDR3 is CASSLSRQLPNEKLFF. The CDR3 DNA follows: TGTGCCAGCAGTTTATCCCGACAGCTACCGAATGAAAAACTGTTTTTT.

CDR3 DNA sequence: TGCAGCGTTGAACCAGACACAGATACGCAGTATTTT. This encodes CSVEPDTDTQYF. The rearrangement links TRBV29-1 to TRBJ2-3, with D unresolved. Trimming shortened V by 2 bases and J by 2 bases, and 5 bases separated the two germline ends. The germline V gene encodes CDR1 SQVTM and CDR2 ANQGSEA. The CDR3 totals 12 residues.

The chain links TRBV20-1 to TRBJ2-5; 8 bases agree with TRBD2. Germline-derived CDR1 and CDR2 are DFQATT and SNEGSKA (reference sequence). This CDR3 has 14 amino acids. The J segment lost 4 bases and the V segment lost 2 bases, leaving 6 bases of the junction unmatched. For the CDR3, the DNA is TGCAGTGCTAGACCCGAGCGGGGGCGAGAGACCCAGTACTTC. Translated, it gives CSARPERGRETQYF.

The chain recombines TRBV4-1 with TRBJ2-5; TRBD1 aligns across 9 bases. The DNA end is a closer match to TRBJ2-7, so the J assignment may be wrong. Germline assignment: CDR1 MGHRA and CDR2 YSYEKL. This CDR3 has 18 amino acids. As DNA, the CDR3 is TGCGCCAGCAGCGAAGCCGGATTACAGGGGGCACTTATGAACGAGCAGTACTTC. Translating it yields CASSEAGLQGALMNEQYF.

The chain couples TRBV6-2 or TRBV6-3 to TRBJ2-3; 9 nucleotides agree with TRBD1. The CDR3 length is 15 residues. From germline, CDR1 is MNHEY and CDR2 SVGEGT. V gave up 5 bases and J gave up 3 bases; unmatched junction bases: 6. The CDR3 bases are TGTGCCAGCAGTACGGGACAGGGTGAAACAGATACGCAGTATTTT. It specifies CASSTGQGETDTQYF.

The chain carries TRBV4-2 and TRBJ2-3; D is ambiguous. Trimming pared 0 bases from V and 2 bases from J, leaving 9 bases between. The germline V gene encodes CDR1 LGHNA and CDR2 YNFKEQ. There are 15 residues in the CDR3. The CDR3 here is CASSQDGGATDTQYF. DNA of the CDR3: TGTGCCAGCAGCCAAGACGGTGGCGCCACAGATACGCAGTATTTT.

The chain recombines TRBV5-1 with TRBJ1-2; D not certain. The CDR3 length is 16 residues. V lost 0 bases and J lost 8, with 20 bases in between. CDR1 SGHRS and CDR2 YFSETQ come from the germline V gene. CDR3 sequence reads: CASSLAELAGRWGYTF. For the CDR3, the DNA is TGCGCCAGCAGCTTGGCCGAGTTGGCAGGCCGATGGGGCTACACCTTC.

A few counts support this clonotype. One end of the junction does not line up with germline, which may come from a read error. The genes are TRBV29-1 and TRBJ2-5; 9 nucleotides line up with TRBD2. CDR3 length: 12 amino acids. The germline CDR1 and CDR2 sequences are SQVTM and ANQGSEA. CDR3 loop: CSVASGEEAQYF. The DNA of the CDR3 is TGCAGCGTCGCTAGCGGGGAAGAGGCCCAGTACTTC.

The chain has TRBV20-1 and TRBJ1-4, with TRBD1 identical over 7 bases. CDR3 size: 15 residues. J lost 5 bases, V lost 0 bases, and 6 bases had no gene match. The germline V gene encodes CDR1 DFQATT and CDR2 SNEGSKA (reference sequence). The CDR3, as DNA: TGCAGTGCTAGAGATATTAGGGGACAGAATGAAAAACTGTTTTTT. It translates to CSARDIRGQNEKLFF.

The chain combines TRBV18 with TRBJ1-2, with 8 bases fitting TRBD1. Trimming took 7 bases from V and 5 from J; bases not matched to a gene: 6. The CDR3 has 13 amino acids. Looked up from germline, CDR1 is KGHSH and CDR2 is LQKENI. CDR3 nucleotide sequence: TGTGCCAGCTTTGGGACAGGCATGTATGGCTACACCTTC. Translating it yields CASFGTGMYGYTF. The complete variable domain, with remaining parts taken from reference TRBV18 and TRBJ1-2, reads NAGVMQNPRHLVRRRGQEARLRCSPMKGHSHVYWYRQLPEEGLKFMVYLQKENIIDESGMPKERFSAEFPKEGPSILRIQQVVRGDSAAYFCASFGTGMYGYTFGSGTRLTVV.

As regards this clonotype: This could be a read error, since a much larger clone is one nucleotide away. The gene calls are TRBV9 and TRBJ2-5; maybe TRBD2 (6 bases). The V end lost 0 bases, the J end lost 6 bases, and 12 bases lay between the germline ends. The CDR3 loop spans 14 amino acids. CDR1 and CDR2 (germline): SGDLS, YYNGEE. Here the CDR3 reads CASSVGLATQTQYF. The CDR3 DNA is TGTGCCAGCAGCGTAGGCCTAGCGACCCAGACCCAGTACTTC.

The J gene is TRBJ2-3, the V gene TRBV2, with TRBD1 identical over 10 bases. The V and J ends lost 7 bases and 1 base, in that order; junction bases with no gene match: 5. The V gene's germline CDR1 is SNHLY and CDR2 FYNNEI. The CDR3 spans 15 residues. The CDR3 loop reads CASTRGTGGTDTQYF. The CDR3 bases are TGTGCCAGCACCCGTGGGACAGGGGGCACAGATACGCAGTATTTT.

A note on this clonotype: One junction end disagrees with the germline gene, perhaps due to a read error. V usage is TRBV4-3 and J usage is TRBJ1-4; TRBD1 agrees at 10 bases. CDR3 length equals 15 residues. Germline assignment: CDR1 LGHNA and CDR2 YSLEER. In DNA form, the CDR3 reads TGCGCCGGCAGCCAAGGACAGGGGGCTAATGAAAAACTGTTTTTT. Translation: CAGSQGQGANEKLFF.

The sample holds a few counts of this clonotype. The rearrangement joins TRBV29-1 to TRBJ2-1; TRBD2 matches 12 bases. Germline V CDR1 and CDR2: SQVTM, ANQGSEA. The V segment lost 7 bases and the J segment 9 bases; nucleotides outside the gene matches: 10. The CDR3 covers 14 residues. Written as DNA, the CDR3 is TGCAGCGCCCAGACTAGCGGGAGATACGGTGAGCAGTTCTTC. It specifies CSAQTSGRYGEQFF.

The chain uses TRBV4-3 and TRBJ1-6; D is unclear. Trimming stripped 0 bases from V and 8 bases from J, with 11 bases between. The CDR3 spans 15 residues. Germline V gene lookup returns CDR1 LGHNA and CDR2 YSLEER. As DNA, the CDR3 is TGCGCCAGCAGCCAAGAACGAGGGCTGCATTCACCCCTCCACTTT. It encodes CASSQERGLHSPLHF.

Ten or more counts support this clonotype. This CDR3 reads CSVDSGQGLDTQYF. The CDR3 nucleotides read TGCAGTGTTGACAGCGGGCAGGGATTAGATACGCAGTATTTT. The chain uses TRBV20-1 and TRBJ2-3; D is possibly TRBD2 (6 bases). V dropped 7 bases and J dropped 5 bases, with 19 bases sitting between them. The length of the CDR3 is 14 residues. The germline CDR1 and CDR2 sequences are DFQATT and SNEGSKA (reference sequence).

This clonotype was detected a few times. The chain links TRBV20-1 to TRBJ1-2, with D possibly matching TRBD1 (6 bases). Per germline, CDR1 DFQATT and CDR2 SNEGSKA (reference sequence). Trimming shortened V by 6 bases and J by 4 bases, and 18 bases separated the two germline ends. This CDR3 is built from 14 residues. This CDR3 reads CSATGQAGFYGYTF. The CDR3 DNA is TGCAGTGCAACGGGACAAGCTGGATTCTATGGCTACACCTTC.